A single sample gave rise to the 18 T cell receptor beta chains below, sequenced in a study of blood T cell repertoires in COVID-19. Sequenced by immunoSEQ multiplex PCR; TCRdb stores in-frame clones only, minus some. The sample has 130,000 to 150,000 clones; nearly 90% are singletons. The specimen sequenced was peripheral blood. All receptors derive from a man aged 65 to 85 with acute or convalescent COVID-19.

This chain uses TRBV7-2 with TRBJ2-7; TRBD1 matches 8 bases. The CDR3 runs 15 residues. Germline lookup yields CDR1 SGHTA and CDR2 FQGNSA. V gave up 5 bases and J gave up 0 bases; unmatched junction bases: 6. This chain's CDR3 is CASSMGQAFSYEQYF. The CDR3 DNA sequence: TGTGCCAGCAGCATGGGACAGGCTTTCTCCTACGAGCAGTACTTC. Full variable domain (remainder filled in from reference TRBV7-2 and TRBJ2-7): GAGVSQSPSNKVTEKGKDVELRCDPISGHTALYWYRQSLGQGLEFLIYFQGNSAPDKSGLPSDRFSAERTGGSVSTLTIQRTQQEDSAVYLCASSMGQAFSYEQYFGPGTRLTVT.

The chain links TRBV18 to TRBJ1-2; D gene unclear. CDR1 and CDR2 (germline): KGHSH, LQKENI. Trimming took 9 bases from V and 5 from J, leaving 16 bases between them. This CDR3 comprises 13 residues. CDR3 sequence (DNA): TGTGCCAGGCGCTGGAGGGTTCATTATGGCTACACCTTC. Amino acids: CARRWRVHYGYTF.

This sequence joins TRBV11-2 and TRBJ1-2, with D maybe TRBD1 (6 bases). The CDR3 is 15 residues long. Trimming removed 6 bases from V and 2 bases from J, with 16 bases in between. CDR1 is SGHAT, CDR2 FQNNGV, per germline. The CDR3 sequence is CASSSGTGGNYGYTF. As DNA, the CDR3 is TGTGCCAGCAGTTCTGGTACGGGGGGCAACTATGGCTACACCTTC.

The chain carries TRBV7-2 and TRBJ2-5; 9 bases are a match to TRBD2. This CDR3 region has 17 residues. The junction had 7 bases not matched to a gene; V was cut back by 1 base and J by 1 base. Per the germline V gene, CDR1 is SGHTA and CDR2 is FQGNSA. The CDR3 nucleotides read TGTGCCAGCAGCTTAGGTGGCGGGAGGGCCTTCCAAGAGACCCAGTACTTC. Protein product: CASSLGGGRAFQETQYF.

V usage is TRBV5-8 and J usage is TRBJ1-6; unclear D gene. V lost 2 bases and J 1 base, leaving 7 bases between the germline ends. The V gene's germline CDR1 is SGHTS and CDR2 YDEGEE. CDR3 size: 15 residues. The DNA of the CDR3 is TGTGCCAGCAGCTTAGCGGGGTCCTATAATTCACCCCTCCACTTT. As protein: CASSLAGSYNSPLHF. The entire variable domain, with the rest obtained from reference TRBV5-8 and TRBJ1-6, is as follows: EAGVTQSPTHLIKTRGQQATLRCSPISGHTSVYWYQQALGLGLQFLLWYDEGEERNRGNFPPRFSGRQFPNYSSELNVNALELEDSALYLCASSLAGSYNSPLHFGNGTRLTVT.

The chain combines TRBV5-4 with TRBJ2-2; TRBD1 aligns across 8 bases. The CDR3 runs 17 residues. V lost 0 bases, J lost 3 bases, and 7 bases stayed unmatched. Germline assignment: CDR1 SGHNT and CDR2 YYREEE (reference sequence). CDR3 in amino acids: CASSLVPQGVDTGELFF. The CDR3 DNA reads TGTGCCAGCAGCTTGGTTCCACAGGGGGTCGACACCGGGGAGCTGTTTTTT.

The gene calls are TRBV6-5 and TRBJ1-2, with 10 bases lining up with TRBD1. CDR3 size: 15 residues. Germline V gene lookup returns CDR1 MNHEY and CDR2 SVGAGI. The J segment lost 5 bases and the V segment lost 2 bases, leaving 5 bases of the junction unmatched. CDR3 sequence (DNA): TGTGCCAGCAGTTACGGTGGGACAGGGGAATATGGCTACACCTTC. Its translation is CASSYGGTGEYGYTF.

V usage is TRBV6-5 and J usage is TRBJ2-3, with D possibly TRBD1 on 6 matching bases. The germline V gene has CDR1 MNHEY and CDR2 SVGAGI. The CDR3 loop spans 13 amino acids. Trimming left V 7 bases short and J 2 bases short, with 10 bases between. Here the CDR3 reads CASNQGPTDTQYF. The CDR3 DNA reads as TGTGCCAGCAATCAGGGGCCCACAGATACGCAGTATTTT.

The V gene is TRBV9, the J gene TRBJ1-3; 8 positions match TRBD1. The CDR3 length is 15 residues. Germline CDR1 reads SGDLS; CDR2 reads YYNGEE. V gave up 5 bases and J gave up 0 bases; unmatched junction bases: 4. The CDR3 is CASRETGDSGNTIYF. The DNA for the CDR3 is TGTGCCAGCAGGGAGACAGGGGACTCTGGAAACACCATATATTTT.

The CDR3 sequence is CASSQGPSSSEQYF. CDR3 nucleotides: TGTGCCAGCAGCCAAGGACCCTCGTCTAGCGAGCAGTACTTC. The rearrangement joins TRBV4-2 to TRBJ2-7; no reliable D call. V lost 1 base and J lost 6, with 13 bases in between. The CDR3 loop spans 14 amino acids. CDR1 LGHNA and CDR2 YNFKEQ come from the germline V gene.

This clone was counted between two and nine times. The V call is TRBV5-6, the J call TRBJ2-7; 7 nucleotides line up with TRBD1. V was clipped by 4 bases and J by 2 bases; unmatched bases: 9. The CDR3 sequence is 15 residues long. Germline CDR1 SGHDT, CDR2 YYEEEE. This CDR3 reads CASSRPGTATYEQYF. In DNA, the CDR3 is TGTGCCAGCAGCCGGCCCGGGACAGCGACCTACGAGCAGTACTTC.

CDR3: CASSLGRSGNSPLHF. DNA of the CDR3: TGTGCCAGCAGCTTGGGGAGGTCCGGGAATTCACCCCTCCACTTT. The chain has TRBV5-4 and TRBJ1-6, with unresolved D. Germline V gene lookup returns CDR1 SGHNT and CDR2 YYREEE (reference sequence). The CDR3 contains 15 residues. V lost 0 bases and J 7 bases, leaving 11 bases between the germline ends.

This chain connects TRBV18 to TRBJ2-5; TRBD1 aligns across 7 bases. Trimming at V came to 3 bases and at J to 4 bases, leaving 5 bases not matched to a gene. From germline, CDR1 is KGHSH and CDR2 LQKENI. The CDR3 contains 14 residues. CDR3 DNA: TGTGCCAGCTCACCCACAGGGGAAGGAGAGACCCAGTACTTC. This sequence encodes CASSPTGEGETQYF.

The V call is TRBV25-1, the J call TRBJ1-2; 8 bases are shared with TRBD1. Germline CDR1 is MGHDK and CDR2 is SYGVNS. J gave up 6 bases and V 3 bases, and 6 bases lay outside the gene matches. There are 14 residues in the CDR3. The DNA of the CDR3 is TGTGCCAGCAGTGACTTCTCAGGGGGCCATGGCTACACCTTC. This sequence encodes CASSDFSGGHGYTF.

The chain recombines TRBV6-5 with TRBJ1-1; 8 nucleotides line up with TRBD1. This CDR3 is 12 amino acids long. Germline V gene sequence: CDR1 MNHEY, CDR2 SVGAGI. V shed 10 bases and J 2 bases; nucleotides not matched to a gene: 3. The DNA for the CDR3 is TGTGCCACAGACAGGGGAAACACTGAAGCTTTCTTT. Residues: CATDRGNTEAFF.

The chain joins TRBV27 to TRBJ2-3; 10 bases are a match to TRBD2. V lost 4 bases to trimming and J lost 6 bases; unmatched junction nucleotides: 4. The length of the CDR3 is 14 residues. Germline V gene data show CDR1 as MNHEY and CDR2 as SMNVEV (reference sequence). CDR3 DNA: TGTGCCAGCAGTTCAGAGGGACTAGCGGATACGCAGTATTTT. It specifies CASSSEGLADTQYF.

The chain carries TRBV3-1 (or the pseudogene TRBV3-2) and TRBJ2-3, with 13 nucleotides matching TRBD2. This CDR3 is 19 amino acids long. Germline CDR1 and CDR2: LGHDT and YNNKEL (reference sequence). The V gene end was trimmed by 0 bases and the J gene end by 2 bases; junction bases not matched to a gene: 8. CDR3 in amino acids: CASSQDTGTSGVATDTQYF. The CDR3 DNA is TGTGCCAGCAGCCAAGATACCGGGACTAGCGGGGTTGCCACAGATACGCAGTATTTT.

This chain uses TRBV5-8 with TRBJ2-7; a weak D match, TRBD2 (5 bases). Germline values: CDR1 SGHTS, CDR2 YDEGEE. CDR3 size: 12 residues. The V gene lost 9 bases and the J gene lost 6 bases, with 16 bases spanning the gap. This CDR3 is CATRSFEGEQYF. Written as DNA, the CDR3 is TGTGCCACCCGGAGCTTTGAGGGCGAGCAGTACTTC. Together with reference TRBV5-8 and TRBJ2-7, the CDR3 gives the full variable domain: EAGVTQSPTHLIKTRGQQATLRCSPISGHTSVYWYQQALGLGLQFLLWYDEGEERNRGNFPPRFSGRQFPNYSSELNVNALELEDSALYLCATRSFEGEQYFGPGTRLTVT.